The 24 T cell receptor beta chains below come from one sample, sequenced in a study of follicular helper T cells after annual influenza vaccination. Repertoires were generated with immunoSEQ multiplex PCR, while TCRdb's copy carries only in-frame clones and drops some. Counted here are 12,000 to 15,000 clones, approximately 84% occurring once; the ten biggest clones make up about 1.3%. Noted time point: 2014-2015 season, 7 days after vaccination. The input for sequencing was CXCR5+ CD38- circulating T follicular helper cells from blood, taken 7 days after influenza vaccination. Documented subset: circulating Tfh, non-naive CD4+CXCR5+PD-1+ (ICOS+CD38+ or ICOS-CD38-). The receptor source for this set is an adult who received the influenza vaccine.

V and J are TRBV28 and TRBJ2-3; D call uncertain. Trimming removed 4 bases at V and 0 bases at J, with 8 bases between. The CDR3 length is 14 residues. Germline-derived CDR1 and CDR2 are MDHEN and SYDVKM. In DNA form, the CDR3 reads TGTGCCAGCAGTTCCCCCTCGAGCACAGATACGCAGTATTTT. The encoded protein is CASSSPSSTDTQYF.

The chain couples TRBV5-1 to TRBJ1-6; the match to TRBD1 covers 7 bases. Looked up from germline, CDR1 is SGHRS and CDR2 is YFSETQ. Trimming removed 4 bases from V and 6 bases from J; junction bases left unmatched: 7. This CDR3 has 15 residues. CDR3 in DNA: TGCGCCAGCAGCGCACAGACAGGGAGTAATTCACCCCTCCACTTT. Encoded protein: CASSAQTGSNSPLHF.

The rearrangement uses TRBV5-6 and TRBJ1-3, with TRBD1 matching over 7 bases. This CDR3 is built from 14 residues. Germline V gene data show CDR1 as SGHDT and CDR2 as YYEEEE. The V gene end was trimmed by 0 bases and the J gene end by 4 bases; junction bases not matched to a gene: 1. The DNA of the CDR3 is TGTGCCAGCAGCTTGGCGGACAGGGGAAACACCATATATTTT. It specifies CASSLADRGNTIYF.

V is TRBV7-2 and J is TRBJ2-7; D perhaps matches TRBD2 (6 bases). From germline, CDR1 is SGHTA and CDR2 FQGNSA. Trimming took off 3 bases at V and 4 bases at J, with 13 bases between the two ends. The CDR3 covers 14 residues. CDR3 sequence: CASSFRDGGYEQYF. CDR3 sequence (DNA): TGTGCCAGCAGCTTTAGGGACGGGGGTTACGAGCAGTACTTC.

The rearrangement joins TRBV5-1 to TRBJ2-3, with 9 bases fitting TRBD1. This CDR3 is built from 15 residues. The V gene's germline CDR1 is SGHRS and CDR2 YFSETQ. J gave up 2 bases and V 0 bases, and 1 base lay outside the gene matches. In nucleotides, the CDR3 is TGCGCCAGCAGCTTGGGGGACAGGGTCACAGATACGCAGTATTTT. Amino acids: CASSLGDRVTDTQYF.

This clone showed up just a few times. This sequence joins TRBV5-3 and TRBJ1-4; TRBD1 agrees at 8 bases. TRBV5-3 is identified as an open reading frame with a role that is uncertain. The CDR3 extends over 15 amino acids. The V and J ends lost 2 bases and 8 bases, in that order; junction bases with no gene match: 8. The CDR3 nucleotides read TGTGCCAGAAGCTTCGAAGACAGGGGTTCCGAAAAACTGTTTTTT. Its translation is CARSFEDRGSEKLFF.

The chain employs TRBV4-1 and TRBJ2-7, with D uncertain. Germline V gives CDR1 MGHRA, CDR2 YSYEKL. V shed 4 bases and J shed 2 bases, with 12 bases lying between them. The CDR3 has 14 amino acids. CDR3 protein: CASSPYSDAYEQYF. In nucleotides, the CDR3 is TGCGCCAGCAGCCCCTACAGTGACGCCTACGAGCAGTACTTC.

This sequence joins TRBV28 and TRBJ2-1; 7 bases fit TRBD2. The CDR3 length is 15 residues. Germline V lookup: CDR1 MDHEN, CDR2 SYDVKM. After removal of 6 bases from V and 7 bases from J, the junction contained 12 bases not matched to a gene. The CDR3 sequence: CASSPPRLGGNEQFF. The CDR3 nucleotides are TGTGCCAGCAGCCCCCCACGCCTGGGAGGGAATGAGCAGTTCTTC.

The chain couples TRBV6-1 to TRBJ2-7; possibly TRBD1 for D (6 bases). Germline values: CDR1 MNHNS, CDR2 SASEGT. This CDR3 spans 14 amino acids. V was trimmed by 8 bases and J by 1 base, leaving 15 bases between them. DNA for the CDR3: TGTGCCAGCGGCAGGGACACAAGTTCCTACGAGCAGTACTTC. This sequence encodes CASGRDTSSYEQYF.

The chain uses TRBV5-1 and TRBJ1-1, with D possibly matching TRBD1 (5 bases). The V and J ends lost 4 bases and 0 bases respectively, with 13 bases between them. The CDR3 contains 15 residues. The germline gives CDR1 SGHRS, CDR2 YFSETQ. This CDR3 is CASSIATVMNTEAFF. CDR3 sequence (DNA): TGCGCCAGCAGCATCGCGACAGTTATGAACACTGAAGCTTTCTTT.

The chain couples TRBV28 to TRBJ2-3; 8 bases are a match to TRBD2. The trim removed 6 bases at V and 4 bases at J, leaving 15 bases unmatched. CDR1 and CDR2 (germline): MDHEN, SYDVKM. CDR3 length: 17 residues. The CDR3 here is CASSSPRSGGWSDTQYF. DNA of the CDR3: TGTGCCAGCAGCTCCCCCAGGAGCGGGGGTTGGTCAGATACGCAGTATTTT.

The rearrangement links TRBV5-8 to TRBJ2-7; 9 bases are shared with TRBD1. The junction had 8 bases not matched to a gene; V was cut back by 4 bases and J by 0 bases. Germline values: CDR1 SGHTS, CDR2 YDEGEE. CDR3 length equals 16 residues. CDR3 region: CASSADRGSSSYEQYF. DNA of the CDR3: TGTGCCAGCAGCGCAGACAGGGGGAGTAGCTCCTACGAGCAGTACTTC.

This chain connects TRBV6-1 to TRBJ2-7; TRBD1 matches 7 bases. The trim removed 2 bases at V and 4 bases at J, leaving 5 bases unmatched. The germline V gene has CDR1 MNHNS and CDR2 SASEGT. This CDR3 has 14 residues. The CDR3 loop is CASSETTGLYEQYF. The CDR3 DNA reads TGTGCCAGCAGTGAAACGACAGGGCTATACGAGCAGTACTTC.

V is TRBV19 and J is TRBJ1-1, with 10 nucleotides matching TRBD1. The CDR3 is made up of 15 amino acids. After removal of 1 base from V and 7 bases from J, the junction contained 6 bases not matched to a gene. Germline V gene data show CDR1 as LNHDA and CDR2 as SQIVND (reference sequence). For the CDR3, the DNA is TGTGCCAGTAGTATAGGCGACAGGGGGCCGGTTGAAGCTTTCTTT. Protein product: CASSIGDRGPVEAFF.

This chain links TRBV7-9 with TRBJ2-7, with a weak D call TRBD2 (5 bases). CDR3 size: 13 residues. Trimming pared 5 bases from V and 3 bases from J, leaving 11 bases between. Germline loops: CDR1 SEHNR, CDR2 FQNEAQ (reference sequence). CDR3 amino acids: CASSRGLIYEQYF. CDR3 in DNA: TGTGCCAGCAGCCGCGGACTGATCTACGAGCAGTACTTC.

This clone was seen a few times. The chain recombines TRBV5-1 with TRBJ2-2; 9 nucleotides match TRBD1. The CDR3 has 17 residues. Germline V gene lookup returns CDR1 SGHRS and CDR2 YFSETQ. V trimming: 4 bases; J trimming: 1 base; junction bases outside the gene matches: 8. The CDR3 reads CASSTTRDRVNTGELFF. The CDR3 DNA sequence: TGCGCCAGCAGCACCACCCGGGACAGGGTGAACACCGGGGAGCTGTTTTTT.

The chain combines TRBV7-2 with TRBJ2-1; 7 bases align to TRBD2. The germline CDR1 and CDR2 sequences are SGHTA and FQGNSA. Trimming at V came to 5 bases and at J to 4 bases, leaving 8 bases not matched to a gene. The CDR3 contains 15 residues. This CDR3 is CASSRPGGIYNEQFF. The CDR3 DNA follows: TGTGCCAGCAGCCGCCCGGGGGGTATTTACAATGAGCAGTTCTTC.

The CDR3 region is CASSIGGLAGQETQYF. The CDR3 DNA sequence: TGCGCCAGCAGTATAGGGGGACTAGCGGGGCAAGAGACCCAGTACTTC. This chain links TRBV5-1 with TRBJ2-5, with 13 nucleotides matching TRBD2. CDR3 size: 16 residues. J gave up 2 bases and V 5 bases, and 6 bases lay outside the gene matches. Germline CDR1 is SGHRS and CDR2 is YFSETQ.

The chain is built from TRBV9 and TRBJ2-3, with 11 nucleotides matching TRBD2. The V segment lost 3 bases and the J segment 8 bases; nucleotides outside the gene matches: 8. The CDR3 sequence is 15 residues long. Looked up from germline, CDR1 is SGDLS and CDR2 is YYNGEE. CDR3 coding DNA: TGTGCCAGCAGCGCACTGGTGCTAGCGGGGGGTACGCAGTATTTT. Translation gives CASSALVLAGGTQYF.

This rearrangement joins TRBV5-1 to TRBJ2-5; TRBD2 might be the D (5 bases). The J call may be faulty, since TRBJ2-7 better matches the DNA end. The CDR3 extends over 15 amino acids. Germline V lookup: CDR1 SGHRS, CDR2 YFSETQ. The CDR3 sequence: CASSWTDLKSYEQYF. For the CDR3, the DNA is TGCGCCAGCAGCTGGACTGACTTAAAATCCTACGAGCAGTACTTC.

This clone was recorded once. The chain combines TRBV6-1 with TRBJ1-5; D gene uncertain. Germline V gives CDR1 MNHNS, CDR2 SASEGT. V was cut by 3 bases and J by 0 bases, with 9 bases left in between. The CDR3 has 15 amino acids. The CDR3 spells CASSDRYLSNQPQHF. CDR3 DNA sequence: TGTGCCAGCAGTGACAGGTACCTTAGCAATCAGCCCCAGCATTTT.

This chain connects TRBV10-3 to TRBJ2-7; TRBD1 matches at 7 bases. The J segment lost 5 bases and the V segment lost 3 bases, leaving 4 bases of the junction unmatched. The germline CDR1 and CDR2 sequences are ENHRY and SYGVKD. This CDR3 spans 13 amino acids. The CDR3 loop is CAISDDRVHEQYF. The CDR3 nucleotides read TGTGCCATCAGTGACGACAGGGTCCACGAGCAGTACTTC.

This CDR3 is CASSGGLAGGGNEQFF. The CDR3 DNA reads TGTGCCAGCAGTGGTGGACTAGCGGGAGGGGGCAATGAGCAGTTCTTC. The gene calls are TRBV2 and TRBJ2-1; the match to TRBD2 covers 15 bases. The CDR3 is 16 amino acids. With 4 bases clipped from V and 6 bases from J, the junction kept 4 bases outside the gene matches. The germline V gene has CDR1 SNHLY and CDR2 FYNNEI.

This clone was counted once. The J gene is TRBJ2-5, the V gene TRBV5-8; 14 bases fit TRBD2. This CDR3 comprises 16 residues. Unmatched junction bases numbered 8, after V lost 5 bases and J lost 5 bases. The germline CDR1 and CDR2 sequences are SGHTS and YDEGEE. For the CDR3, the DNA is TGTGCCAGCAGTCCCGGGACTAGCGGGAGCCAGGAGACCCAGTACTTC. This sequence encodes CASSPGTSGSQETQYF. Together with reference TRBV5-8 and TRBJ2-5, the CDR3 gives the full variable domain: EAGVTQSPTHLIKTRGQQATLRCSPISGHTSVYWYQQALGLGLQFLLWYDEGEERNRGNFPPRFSGRQFPNYSSELNVNALELEDSALYLCASSPGTSGSQETQYFGPGTRLLVL.